These 17 T cell receptor beta chains came from one sample sequenced in a study of T cell changes during pregnancy in multiple sclerosis. Data came from immunoSEQ multiplex PCR; TCRdb stores just in-frame clones and leaves some out. The profile shows tens of thousands of clones, 70% to 90% of them singletons. Specimen: CD8+ T cells from peripheral blood mononuclear cells, collected in the third trimester of pregnancy. The receptors shown here come from a female donor with multiple sclerosis, enrolled in a pregnancy study.

This clone appeared a few times. The chain combines TRBV5-1 with TRBJ2-1; 10 bases are a match to TRBD2. CDR1 and CDR2 (germline): SGHRS, YFSETQ. V was pared by 0 bases and J by 6 bases, with 3 bases of the junction left unmatched. The CDR3 totals 15 residues. CDR3 DNA sequence: TGCGCCAGCAGCTTGGCTCCTAGCGGGAGCAATGAGCAGTTCTTC. It yields the protein CASSLAPSGSNEQFF.

This chain joins TRBV5-4 and TRBJ2-7; the match to TRBD1 covers 9 bases. The CDR3 contains 17 residues. V lost 1 base and J lost 0; bases outside the gene matches: 8. Germline V gene data show CDR1 as SGHNT and CDR2 as YYREEE (reference sequence). The CDR3 DNA reads as TGTGCCAGCAGCTTGTGGACCGGGACAGGGTTCTCCTACGAGCAGTACTTC. Translating gives CASSLWTGTGFSYEQYF.

V usage is TRBV7-8 and J usage is TRBJ2-1; maybe TRBD2 (5 bases). CDR3 length: 14 amino acids. Germline-derived CDR1 and CDR2 are SGHVS and FQNEAQ. Trimming left V 7 bases short and J 5 bases short, with 15 bases between. CDR3 nucleotide sequence: TGTGCCAGCACTCCTCTCTTGAGGGACAATGAGCAGTTCTTC. Encoded protein: CASTPLLRDNEQFF.

The chain is built from TRBV6-1 and TRBJ1-1; D might be TRBD1 (5 bases). Trimming shortened V by 4 bases and J by 3 bases, and 18 bases separated the two germline ends. The CDR3 runs 16 residues. The germline gives CDR1 MNHNS, CDR2 SASEGT. CDR3 coding DNA: TGTGCCAGCAGTGCCTCACGGGGGTATTGGGACACTGAAGCTTTCTTT. Its translation: CASSASRGYWDTEAFF.

The chain is built from TRBV2 and TRBJ2-3; 8 bases are shared with TRBD2. The germline gives CDR1 SNHLY, CDR2 FYNNEI. V gave up 6 bases and J gave up 0 bases; unmatched junction bases: 5. The CDR3 sequence is 15 residues long. The CDR3: CASRELAGSTDTQYF. In DNA, the CDR3 is TGTGCCAGCAGGGAATTAGCGGGGAGCACAGATACGCAGTATTTT.

The chain recombines TRBV9 with TRBJ2-1, with D possibly matching TRBD2 (6 bases). Deletions cut 6 bases from V and 0 bases from J, with 13 bases between. The CDR3 is made up of 15 amino acids. CDR1 and CDR2 (germline): SGDLS, YYNGEE. CDR3 protein: CASTPGTYSYNEQFF. In DNA, the CDR3 is TGTGCCAGCACTCCCGGGACTTACTCCTACAATGAGCAGTTCTTC.

The chain combines TRBV5-4 with TRBJ2-2; possible D gene TRBD2, 7 bases. V lost 0 bases, J lost 6 bases, and 12 bases lay in between. There are 15 residues in the CDR3. Per germline, CDR1 SGHNT and CDR2 YYREEE (reference sequence). The CDR3 is CASSLAGGLPGELFF. CDR3 DNA sequence: TGTGCCAGCAGCTTGGCGGGGGGCCTCCCCGGGGAGCTGTTTTTT.

V is TRBV4-2 and J is TRBJ1-5; D not certain. The V gene lost 0 bases and the J gene lost 7 bases, with 7 bases spanning the gap. The CDR3 runs to 13 residues. The V gene's germline CDR1 is LGHNA and CDR2 YNFKEQ. CDR3 sequence reads: CASSQDEGQPQHF. CDR3 DNA sequence: TGTGCCAGCAGCCAAGATGAGGGACAGCCCCAGCATTTT.

The rearrangement joins TRBV19 to TRBJ2-5, with TRBD2 matching 7 bases. Looked up from germline, CDR1 is LNHDA and CDR2 is SQIVND (reference sequence). V lost 3 bases to trimming and J lost 3 bases; unmatched junction nucleotides: 13. This CDR3 is 17 amino acids long. For the CDR3, the DNA is TGTGCCAGTAGTATGGGCGGGGGTTGGATAAGGGAAGAGACCCAGTACTTC. Its protein product is CASSMGGGWIREETQYF.

By sample share, this clone is medium-sized. The genes are TRBV7-8 and TRBJ1-1; possible D gene TRBD1, 5 bases. Trimming removed 2 bases from V and 3 bases from J, with 10 bases in between. CDR1 is SGHVS and CDR2 is FQNEAQ in the germline V gene. This CDR3 comprises 14 residues. The CDR3 here is CASSLPGGDTEAFF. CDR3 bases: TGTGCCAGCAGCTTACCTGGGGGGGACACTGAAGCTTTCTTT.

The chain employs TRBV6-6 and TRBJ2-1; 8 bases match TRBD1. This CDR3 is 15 amino acids long. CDR1 is MNHNY and CDR2 is SVGAGI in the germline V gene (reference sequence). The J segment lost 8 bases and the V segment lost 2 bases, leaving 8 bases of the junction unmatched. The CDR3 is CASSYTGQGRDEQFF. Written as DNA, the CDR3 is TGTGCCAGCAGTTACACAGGACAGGGCAGGGATGAGCAGTTCTTC.

The chain couples TRBV7-9 to TRBJ1-1; the D gene is possibly TRBD1 (5 bases). Germline V gene lookup returns CDR1 SEHNR and CDR2 FQNEAQ (reference sequence). The CDR3 contains 12 residues. V lost 7 bases to trimming and J lost 2 bases, with 8 bases between them. As DNA, the CDR3 is TGTGCCAGCACGACAGTTAACACTGAAGCTTTCTTT. Protein sequence: CASTTVNTEAFF.

The V gene is TRBV7-9, the J gene TRBJ2-2; no clear D gene. The germline CDR1 and CDR2 sequences are SEHNR and FQNEAQ (reference sequence). The CDR3 runs 14 residues. The V gene lost 3 bases and the J gene lost 1 base, with 6 bases spanning the gap. The CDR3 bases are TGTGCCAGCAGCTTTCAGGAGAACACCGGGGAGCTGTTTTTT. Translated: CASSFQENTGELFF.

This chain uses TRBV7-2 with TRBJ2-3, with unresolved D. In germline, CDR1 is SGHTA, CDR2 FQGNSA. V lost 8 bases and J lost 0, with 6 bases in between. The CDR3 spans 12 residues. This chain's CDR3 is CASGLSTDTQYF. The CDR3 nucleotides are TGTGCCAGCGGGCTTAGCACAGATACGCAGTATTTT. Based on the CDR3 plus reference TRBV7-2 and TRBJ2-3, the full variable domain is GAGVSQSPSNKVTEKGKDVELRCDPISGHTALYWYRQSLGQGLEFLIYFQGNSAPDKSGLPSDRFSAERTGGSVSTLTIQRTQQEDSAVYLCASGLSTDTQYFGPGTRLTVL.

This clone was found once. For the CDR3, the DNA is TGTGCCAGCAGCTCTCCGCAGGGGGGCCTAATCAATGAGCAGTTCTTC. Protein: CASSSPQGGLINEQFF. This chain uses TRBV7-9 with TRBJ2-1; D might be TRBD1 (7 bases). This CDR3 is 16 amino acids long. The germline CDR1 and CDR2 sequences are SEHNR and FQNEAQ (reference sequence). The V end was cut by 4 bases, the J end by 6 bases, with 19 bases between.

V is TRBV10-2 and J is TRBJ2-1, with 7 nucleotides matching TRBD2. Trimming cost V 6 bases and J 4 bases; bases outside gene matches: 9. The germline V gene encodes CDR1 WSHSY and CDR2 SAAADI. CDR3 length equals 15 residues. CDR3 DNA: TGCGCCAGCAGGGTTAGACAGCGGGAATACAATGAGCAGTTCTTC. It translates to CASRVRQREYNEQFF.

This sequence joins TRBV7-9 and TRBJ1-2; the D gene is possibly TRBD1 (6 bases). This CDR3 is 15 amino acids long. Per the germline V gene, CDR1 is SEHNR and CDR2 is FQNEAQ (reference sequence). V lost 5 bases, J lost 3 bases, and 16 bases lay in between. CDR3 DNA sequence: TGTGCCAGCAGCCCACGGGACACGGCGGACTATGGCTACACCTTC. Translated, it gives CASSPRDTADYGYTF. The entire variable domain, with the rest obtained from reference TRBV7-9 and TRBJ1-2, is as follows: DTGVSQNPRHKITKRGQNVTFRCDPISEHNRLYWYRQTLGQGPEFLTYFQNEAQLEKSRLLSDRFSAERPKGSFSTLEIQRTEQGDSAMYLCASSPRDTADYGYTFGSGTRLTVV.